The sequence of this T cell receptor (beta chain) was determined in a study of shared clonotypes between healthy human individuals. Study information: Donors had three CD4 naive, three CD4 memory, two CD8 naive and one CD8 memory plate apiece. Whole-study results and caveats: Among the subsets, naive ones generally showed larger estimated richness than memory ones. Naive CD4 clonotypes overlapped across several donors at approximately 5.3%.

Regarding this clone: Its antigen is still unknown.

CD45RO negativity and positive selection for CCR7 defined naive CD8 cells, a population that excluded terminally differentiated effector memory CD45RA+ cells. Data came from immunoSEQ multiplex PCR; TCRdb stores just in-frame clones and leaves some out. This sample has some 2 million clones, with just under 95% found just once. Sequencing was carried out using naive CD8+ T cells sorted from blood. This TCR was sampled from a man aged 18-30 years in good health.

The CDR3 DNA follows: TGTGCCAGCAGCTTAGGGCCAATACTAGCGGGACCCCTCTACGAGCAGTACTTC. Encoded protein: CASSLGPILAGPLYEQYF. The chain joins TRBV7-6 to TRBJ2-7, with TRBD2 matching 10 bases. J gave up 3 bases and V 1 base, and 12 bases lay outside the gene matches. Germline CDR1 reads SGHVS; CDR2 reads FNYEAQ. CDR3 length: 18 residues.